Shown below are 27 T cell receptor beta chains from a single sample sequenced in a study of OX40 agonist ivuxolimab in advanced cancers. This table comes from immunoSEQ multiplex PCR, and its TCRdb copy is limited to in-frame clones, with some not included. In the table there are about 41,000 clones, about 89% of which are singletons. The sample here was CD4+ or CD8+ T cells sorted from blood, taken in a trial of the OX40 agonist ivuxolimab. These receptors were collected from an adult with an advanced solid tumor such as melanoma, head and neck, liver or kidney cancer.

The chain has TRBV28 and TRBJ2-5; D gene uncertain. Germline assignment: CDR1 MDHEN and CDR2 SYDVKM. V shed 6 bases and J shed 5 bases, with 16 bases lying between them. The length of the CDR3 is 14 residues. Here the CDR3 reads CASSNKPLRETQYF. The CDR3 bases are TGTGCCAGCAGCAATAAGCCCCTCCGCGAGACCCAGTACTTC.

This clone has more than one count but fewer than ten. V and J are TRBV9 and TRBJ2-5, with TRBD2 matching 8 bases. Germline V gene lookup returns CDR1 SGDLS and CDR2 YYNGEE. The CDR3 consists of 15 residues. The ends lost 4 bases at V and 5 bases at J; junction bases unmatched: 10. The CDR3 DNA follows: TGTGCCAGCAGCACCGTCGGGGGGGGTGATGAGACCCAGTACTTC. It is translated as CASSTVGGGDETQYF.

The chain recombines TRBV7-8 with TRBJ2-7; the match to TRBD2 covers 10 bases. In germline, CDR1 is SGHVS, CDR2 FQNEAQ. The CDR3 length is 16 residues. The ends lost 5 bases at V and 0 bases at J; junction bases unmatched: 7. CDR3 amino acids: CASSPRTSGLSYEQYF. The CDR3 DNA is TGTGCCAGCAGCCCGCGGACTAGCGGTCTCTCCTACGAGCAGTACTTC. Variable domain in full (rest from reference TRBV7-8 and TRBJ2-7): GAGVSQSPRYKVAKRGQDVALRCDPISGHVSLFWYQQALGQGPEFLTYFQNEAQLDKSGLPSDRFFAERPEGSVSTLKIQRTQQEDSAVYLCASSPRTSGLSYEQYFGPGTRLTVT.

J is TRBJ1-2 and V is TRBV28; unclear D gene. Germline V lookup: CDR1 MDHEN, CDR2 SYDVKM. This CDR3 has 14 amino acids. Trimming pared 6 bases from V and 4 bases from J, leaving 15 bases between. The CDR3, as DNA: TGTGCCAGCAGGTCAGTCGATGGGGTCTATGGCTACACCTTC. Its protein product is CASRSVDGVYGYTF.

This chain connects TRBV19 to TRBJ2-5, with D perhaps given as TRBD1 or TRBD2 (6 bases each). Germline values: CDR1 LNHDA, CDR2 SQIVND (reference sequence). The V gene lost 6 bases and the J gene lost 2 bases, with 13 bases spanning the gap. The CDR3 runs 14 residues. CDR3 sequence (DNA): TGTGCCAGTAGAAAAGGGGGACTGCAAGAGACCCAGTACTTC. It codes for CASRKGGLQETQYF.

The rearrangement uses TRBV18 and TRBJ1-1; weak D call: TRBD1 (5 bases). With 2 bases removed from V and 5 bases from J, the gap between germline ends came to 12 bases. The CDR3 runs to 14 residues. In germline, CDR1 is KGHSH, CDR2 LQKENI. In DNA form, the CDR3 reads TGTGCCAGCTCACCAGGGGCAATCCCGACTGAAGCTTTCTTT. It codes for CASSPGAIPTEAFF.

The gene calls are TRBV6-6 and TRBJ1-3, with 7 bases aligning to TRBD1. The CDR3 covers 15 residues. The J segment lost 4 bases and the V segment lost 6 bases, leaving 9 bases of the junction unmatched. CDR1 and CDR2 from the germline V gene are MNHNY and SVGAGI (reference sequence). CDR3 coding DNA: TGTGCCAGCAGACCGACAGGGCAGGGAGGAAACACCATATATTTT. Protein product: CASRPTGQGGNTIYF.

The chain recombines TRBV29-1 with TRBJ2-3; the D is unclear. The CDR3 has 14 amino acids. Germline V gene sequence: CDR1 SQVTM, CDR2 ANQGSEA. Trimming cost V 1 base and J 1 base, with 9 bases left between them. CDR3 in DNA: TGCAGCGTTGAAGTACAGCGACGCACAGATACGCAGTATTTT. It is translated as CSVEVQRRTDTQYF.

This clone is judged medium-sized. This chain links TRBV27 with TRBJ2-1, with TRBD2 identical over 7 bases. The CDR3 length is 14 residues. V trimming: 10 bases; J trimming: 10 bases; junction bases outside the gene matches: 16. The germline gives CDR1 MNHEY, CDR2 SMNVEV (reference sequence). This CDR3 reads CATSGTTALREQFF. The CDR3 DNA follows: TGTGCCACTTCCGGGACTACCGCGTTAAGAGAGCAGTTCTTC.

The rearrangement joins TRBV6-5 to TRBJ2-1, with TRBD2 identical over 12 bases. This CDR3 has 14 residues. Germline trimming cut 10 bases from V and 3 bases from J; bases unmatched to any gene: 4. Germline V gives CDR1 MNHEY, CDR2 SVGAGI. The CDR3 loop is CATGLAGHYNEQFF. DNA of the CDR3: TGTGCCACCGGACTAGCGGGGCACTACAATGAGCAGTTCTTC.

The chain employs TRBV9 and TRBJ1-3; no firm D call. With 4 bases removed from V and 2 bases from J, the gap between germline ends came to 7 bases. This CDR3 has 13 amino acids. CDR1 and CDR2 from the germline V gene are SGDLS and YYNGEE. CDR3 coding DNA: TGTGCCAGCAGCCTATACACTGGAAACACCATATATTTT. Translated, it gives CASSLYTGNTIYF.

V usage is TRBV9 and J usage is TRBJ2-7; TRBD2 matches 7 bases. The CDR3 has 15 residues. Trimming removed 0 bases from V and 2 bases from J; junction bases left unmatched: 5. In germline, CDR1 is SGDLS, CDR2 YYNGEE. The chain's CDR3 is CASSVGWRGTYEQYF. CDR3 coding DNA: TGTGCCAGCAGCGTAGGGTGGCGGGGGACCTACGAGCAGTACTTC.

The genes are TRBV5-5 and TRBJ2-1; possibly TRBD1 or TRBD2 for D (5 bases each). The CDR3 runs 17 residues. The V and J ends lost 2 bases and 3 bases respectively, with 18 bases between them. Germline assignment: CDR1 SGHKS and CDR2 YYEKEE (reference sequence). The CDR3 sequence: CASSLLPPGAGYNEQFF. DNA for the CDR3: TGTGCCAGCAGCTTACTCCCACCTGGGGCGGGCTACAATGAGCAGTTCTTC.

The chain joins TRBV7-9 to TRBJ2-3; no clear D gene. Germline-derived CDR1 and CDR2 are SEHNR and FQNEAQ (reference sequence). The CDR3 sequence is 13 residues long. V was cut by 0 bases and J by 5 bases, with 6 bases left in between. The CDR3 region is CASSLASLDTQYF. The CDR3 bases are TGTGCCAGCAGCTTAGCTAGCCTAGATACGCAGTATTTT.

About this clone: The sample carries other DNA sequences with the same CDR3. The chain joins TRBV2 to TRBJ1-5; TRBD1 matches 7 bases. Trimming at V came to 8 bases and at J to 4 bases, leaving 5 bases not matched to a gene. Per the germline V gene, CDR1 is SNHLY and CDR2 is FYNNEI. The CDR3 sequence is 13 residues long. Here the CDR3 reads CASHRDSNQPQHF. The CDR3 DNA sequence: TGTGCCAGCCACCGGGACAGTAATCAGCCCCAGCATTTT.

CDR3 nucleotides: TGCGCCAGCAGCCAAGGCATTACAGGGTACCCAAACTACGAGCAGTACTTC. Translation gives CASSQGITGYPNYEQYF. The chain links TRBV4-3 to TRBJ2-7, with a possible D match to TRBD1 (6 bases). The V and J ends lost 1 base and 3 bases respectively, with 19 bases between them. Per the germline V gene, CDR1 is LGHNA and CDR2 is YSLEER. The CDR3 is 17 residues long.

The V gene is TRBV19, the J gene TRBJ2-7, with D tentatively TRBD1 (6 bases). The CDR3 is 16 amino acids. Germline-derived CDR1 and CDR2 are LNHDA and SQIVND (reference sequence). V lost 7 bases, J lost 1 base, and 20 bases lay in between. The CDR3 protein is CASKSSFGQGSYEQYF. The CDR3 DNA reads as TGTGCCAGTAAAAGCTCGTTTGGGCAGGGGTCCTACGAGCAGTACTTC. Looking up the rest from reference TRBV19 and TRBJ2-7 gives the full variable domain: DGGITQSPKYLFRKEGQNVTLSCEQNLNHDAMYWYRQDPGQGLRLIYYSQIVNDFQKGDIAEGYSVSREKKESFPLTVTSAQKNPTAFYLCASKSSFGQGSYEQYFGPGTRLTVT.

The genes are TRBV27 and TRBJ1-5, with D perhaps TRBD1 (5 bases). Trimming took 6 bases from V and 5 from J, leaving 17 bases between them. CDR1 and CDR2 (germline): MNHEY, SMNVEV (reference sequence). The CDR3 is 15 residues long. CDR3 sequence: CASSLWRGWDQPQHF. The CDR3, as DNA: TGTGCCAGCAGCCTGTGGAGGGGCTGGGATCAGCCCCAGCATTTT.

The chain links TRBV27 to TRBJ2-7; D may be TRBD1 (6 bases). In germline, CDR1 is MNHEY, CDR2 SMNVEV (reference sequence). The CDR3 covers 13 residues. V lost 10 bases, J lost 0 bases, and 13 bases lay in between. CDR3 in amino acids: CATGKQGSYEQYF. The CDR3 bases are TGTGCCACCGGGAAACAGGGCTCCTACGAGCAGTACTTC.

This clone was detected only once. The chain has TRBV18 and TRBJ1-1; D unclear. The CDR3 runs 15 residues. CDR1 and CDR2 (germline): KGHSH, LQKENI. V lost 2 bases and J 0 bases, leaving 10 bases between the germline ends. The CDR3 spells CASSPVGQMNTEAFF. DNA for the CDR3: TGTGCCAGCTCACCAGTAGGGCAGATGAACACTGAAGCTTTCTTT.

The chain uses TRBV29-1 and TRBJ2-1; D is uncertain. The CDR3 extends over 11 amino acids. Germline V gene data show CDR1 as SQVTM and CDR2 as ANQGSEA. The V gene lost 4 bases and the J gene lost 3 bases, with 4 bases spanning the gap. The CDR3 nucleotides are TGCAGCGTTGCTGGCTACAATGAGCAGTTCTTC. It encodes CSVAGYNEQFF.

The chain uses TRBV2 and TRBJ2-7; D is unclear. The CDR3 covers 13 residues. Trimming left V 2 bases short and J 4 bases short, with 9 bases between. From germline, CDR1 is SNHLY and CDR2 FYNNEI. CDR3 region: CASSENGRYEQYF. CDR3 DNA sequence: TGTGCCAGCAGTGAAAACGGAAGGTACGAGCAGTACTTC.

This clone was detected a few times. The V gene is TRBV29-1, the J gene TRBJ2-3, with D perhaps TRBD1 (6 bases). The V gene lost 1 base and the J gene lost 0 bases, with 14 bases spanning the gap. The germline V gene encodes CDR1 SQVTM and CDR2 ANQGSEA. This CDR3 is 16 amino acids long. The CDR3 here is CSVEVNGQISTDTQYF. The CDR3 nucleotides are TGCAGCGTTGAAGTTAACGGACAGATAAGCACAGATACGCAGTATTTT.

The chain combines TRBV4-1 with TRBJ2-3, with 7 bases identical to TRBD2. Germline CDR1 reads MGHRA; CDR2 reads YSYEKL. This CDR3 is built from 16 residues. The trim removed 0 bases at V and 4 bases at J, leaving 7 bases unmatched. As DNA, the CDR3 is TGCGCCAGCAGCCAAGATGAACTAGCGCACGCAGATACGCAGTATTTT. Amino acids: CASSQDELAHADTQYF.

This chain uses TRBV7-2 with TRBJ1-1, with D possibly matching TRBD1 (5 bases). The CDR3 consists of 12 residues. CDR1 SGHTA and CDR2 FQGNSA come from the germline V gene. The V and J ends lost 5 bases and 6 bases respectively, with 10 bases between them. The CDR3 protein is CASSLGGSEAFF. The CDR3 DNA is TGTGCCAGCAGCCTTGGGGGGTCTGAAGCTTTCTTT.

This chain links TRBV6-5 with TRBJ1-2; TRBD1 aligns across 7 bases. This CDR3 has 15 residues. The V gene end was trimmed by 6 bases and the J gene end by 2 bases; junction bases not matched to a gene: 9. Germline V gene sequence: CDR1 MNHEY, CDR2 SVGAGI. This chain's CDR3 is CASRPDRVGNYGYTF. The DNA of the CDR3 is TGTGCCAGCAGGCCCGACAGGGTGGGAAACTATGGCTACACCTTC.

The chain employs TRBV29-1 and TRBJ2-6; 7 bases align to TRBD1. The CDR3 has 16 amino acids. The trim removed 6 bases at V and 0 bases at J, leaving 8 bases unmatched. CDR1 and CDR2 from the germline V gene are SQVTM and ANQGSEA. CDR3 sequence reads: CSVLDRTPSGANVLTF. CDR3 coding DNA: TGCAGCGTACTGGACAGGACCCCCTCTGGGGCCAACGTCCTGACTTTC.